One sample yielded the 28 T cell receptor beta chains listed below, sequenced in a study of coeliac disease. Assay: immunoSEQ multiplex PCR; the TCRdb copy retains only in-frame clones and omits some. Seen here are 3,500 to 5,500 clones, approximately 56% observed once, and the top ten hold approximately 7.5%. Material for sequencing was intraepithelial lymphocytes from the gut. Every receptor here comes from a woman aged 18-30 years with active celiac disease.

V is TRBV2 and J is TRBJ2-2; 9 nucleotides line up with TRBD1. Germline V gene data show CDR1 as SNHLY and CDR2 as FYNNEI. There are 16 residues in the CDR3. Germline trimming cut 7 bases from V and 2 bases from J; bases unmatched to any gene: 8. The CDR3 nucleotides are TGTGCCAGCACCCAGAGGGGACAGGGAAACACCGGGGAGCTGTTTTTT. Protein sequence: CASTQRGQGNTGELFF.

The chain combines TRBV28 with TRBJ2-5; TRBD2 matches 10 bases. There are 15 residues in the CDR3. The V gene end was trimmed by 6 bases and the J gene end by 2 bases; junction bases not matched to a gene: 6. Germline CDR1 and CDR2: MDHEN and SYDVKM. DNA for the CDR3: TGTGCCAGCAGCCTAGCGGGAGTTGAGCAAGAGACCCAGTACTTC. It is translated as CASSLAGVEQETQYF.

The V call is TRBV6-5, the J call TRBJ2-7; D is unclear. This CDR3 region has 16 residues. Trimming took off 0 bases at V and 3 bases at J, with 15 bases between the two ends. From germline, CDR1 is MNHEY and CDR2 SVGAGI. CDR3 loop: CASSYSLKAGSYEQYF. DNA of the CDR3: TGTGCCAGCAGTTACTCTTTGAAGGCAGGAAGCTACGAGCAGTACTTC.

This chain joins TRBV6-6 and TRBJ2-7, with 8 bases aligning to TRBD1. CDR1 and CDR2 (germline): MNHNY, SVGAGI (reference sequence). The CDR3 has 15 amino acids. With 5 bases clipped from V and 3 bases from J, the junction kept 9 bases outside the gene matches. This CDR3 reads CASSARDRILYEQYF. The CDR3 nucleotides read TGTGCCAGCAGTGCCCGGGACAGGATCCTCTACGAGCAGTACTTC.

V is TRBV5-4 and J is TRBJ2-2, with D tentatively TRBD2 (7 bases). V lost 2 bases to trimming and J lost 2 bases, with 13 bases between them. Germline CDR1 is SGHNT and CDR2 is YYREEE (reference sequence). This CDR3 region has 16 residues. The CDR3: CASSLGGGVNTGELFF. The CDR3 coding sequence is TGTGCCAGCAGCTTAGGAGGGGGGGTAAACACCGGGGAGCTGTTTTTT.

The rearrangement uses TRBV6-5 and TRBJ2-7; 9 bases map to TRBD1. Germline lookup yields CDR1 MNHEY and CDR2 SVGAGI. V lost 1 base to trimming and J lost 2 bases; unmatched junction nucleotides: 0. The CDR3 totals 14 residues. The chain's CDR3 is CASSYYRGPYEQYF. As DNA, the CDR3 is TGTGCCAGCAGTTACTACAGGGGGCCCTACGAGCAGTACTTC.

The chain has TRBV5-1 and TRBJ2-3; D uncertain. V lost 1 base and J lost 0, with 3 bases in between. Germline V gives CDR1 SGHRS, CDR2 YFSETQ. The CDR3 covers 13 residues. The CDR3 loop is CASSLPSTDTQYF. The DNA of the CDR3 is TGCGCCAGCAGCTTGCCTAGCACAGATACGCAGTATTTT.

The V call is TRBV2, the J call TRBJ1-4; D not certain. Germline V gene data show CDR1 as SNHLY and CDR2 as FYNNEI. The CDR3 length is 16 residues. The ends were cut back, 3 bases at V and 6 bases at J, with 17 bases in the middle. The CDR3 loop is CASSDLRRERDEKLFF. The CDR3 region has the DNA TGTGCCAGCAGTGATCTGAGGAGGGAAAGAGATGAAAAACTGTTTTTT.

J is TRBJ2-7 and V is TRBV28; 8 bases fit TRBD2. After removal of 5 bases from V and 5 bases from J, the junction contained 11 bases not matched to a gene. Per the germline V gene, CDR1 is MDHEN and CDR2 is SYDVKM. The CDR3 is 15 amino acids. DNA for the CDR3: TGTGCCAGCAGTCGCGCTCGGGGGGGCAAACACGAGCAGTACTTC. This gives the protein CASSRARGGKHEQYF. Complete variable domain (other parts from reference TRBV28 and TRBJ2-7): DVKVTQSSRYLVKRTGEKVFLECVQDMDHENMFWYRQDPGLGLRLIYFSYDVKMKEKGDIPEGYSVSREKKERFSLILESASTNQTSMYLCASSRARGGKHEQYFGPGTRLTVT.

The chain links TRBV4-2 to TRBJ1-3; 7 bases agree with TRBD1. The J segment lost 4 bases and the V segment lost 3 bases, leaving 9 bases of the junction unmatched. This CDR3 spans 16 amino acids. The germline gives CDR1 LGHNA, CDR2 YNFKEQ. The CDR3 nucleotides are TGTGCCAGCAGCCAGAGACAGGGTCTAGCGGGAAACACCATATATTTT. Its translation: CASSQRQGLAGNTIYF.

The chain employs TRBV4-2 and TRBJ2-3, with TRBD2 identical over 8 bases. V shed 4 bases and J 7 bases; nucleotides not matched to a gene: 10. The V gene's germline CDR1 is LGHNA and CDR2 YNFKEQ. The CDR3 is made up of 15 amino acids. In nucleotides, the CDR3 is TGTGCCAGCAGCCCACCACTTTCGGGGGGGTATACGCAGTATTTT. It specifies CASSPPLSGGYTQYF.

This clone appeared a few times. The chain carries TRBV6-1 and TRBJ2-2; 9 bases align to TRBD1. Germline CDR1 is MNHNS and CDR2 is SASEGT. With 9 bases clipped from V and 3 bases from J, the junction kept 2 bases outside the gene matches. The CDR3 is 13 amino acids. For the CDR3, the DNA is TGTGCCAGAAGGGACAGGGACACCGGGGAGCTGTTTTTT. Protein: CARRDRDTGELFF.

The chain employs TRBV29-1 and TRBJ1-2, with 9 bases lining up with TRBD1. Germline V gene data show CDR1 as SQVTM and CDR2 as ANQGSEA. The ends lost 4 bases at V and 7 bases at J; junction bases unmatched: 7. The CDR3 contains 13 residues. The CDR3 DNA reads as TGCAGCGTTGGAGGACAGGGGAGGATTGGCTACACCTTC. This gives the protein CSVGGQGRIGYTF.

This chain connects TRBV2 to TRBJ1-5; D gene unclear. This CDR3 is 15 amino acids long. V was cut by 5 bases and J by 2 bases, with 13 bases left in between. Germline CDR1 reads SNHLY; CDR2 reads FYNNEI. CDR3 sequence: CASSPPGEGNQPQHF. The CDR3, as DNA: TGTGCCAGCAGTCCGCCCGGGGAAGGCAATCAGCCCCAGCATTTT.

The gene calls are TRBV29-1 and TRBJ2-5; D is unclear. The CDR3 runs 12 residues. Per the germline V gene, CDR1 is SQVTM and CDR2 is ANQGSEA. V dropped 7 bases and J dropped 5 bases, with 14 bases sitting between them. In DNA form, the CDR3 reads TGCAGCGGAGCCCTCGGAGCGGAGACCCAGTACTTC. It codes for CSGALGAETQYF.

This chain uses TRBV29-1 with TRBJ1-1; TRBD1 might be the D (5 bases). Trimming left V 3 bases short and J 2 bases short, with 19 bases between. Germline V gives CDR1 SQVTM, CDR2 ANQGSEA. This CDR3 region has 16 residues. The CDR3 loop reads CSVDTPRWGVNTEAFF. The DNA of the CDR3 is TGCAGCGTTGACACACCTCGTTGGGGGGTAAACACTGAAGCTTTCTTT.

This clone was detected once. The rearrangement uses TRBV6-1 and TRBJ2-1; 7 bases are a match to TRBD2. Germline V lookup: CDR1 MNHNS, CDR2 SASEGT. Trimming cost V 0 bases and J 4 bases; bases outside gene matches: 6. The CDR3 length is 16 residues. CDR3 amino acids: CASSEAPSGVYNEQFF. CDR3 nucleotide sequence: TGTGCCAGCAGTGAAGCCCCTAGCGGCGTATACAATGAGCAGTTCTTC.

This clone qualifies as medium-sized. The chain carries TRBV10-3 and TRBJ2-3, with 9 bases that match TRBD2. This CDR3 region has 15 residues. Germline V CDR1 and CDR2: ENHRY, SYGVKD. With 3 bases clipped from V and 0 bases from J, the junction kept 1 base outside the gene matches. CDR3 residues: CAISDLAGSTDTQYF. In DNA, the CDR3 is TGTGCCATCAGTGACCTAGCGGGGAGCACAGATACGCAGTATTTT.

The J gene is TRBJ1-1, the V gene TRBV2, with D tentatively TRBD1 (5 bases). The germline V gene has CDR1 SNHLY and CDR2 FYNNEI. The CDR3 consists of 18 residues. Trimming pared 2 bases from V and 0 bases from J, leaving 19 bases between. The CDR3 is CASSEWDFVWGLNTEAFF. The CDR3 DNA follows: TGTGCCAGCAGTGAATGGGACTTTGTCTGGGGATTGAACACTGAAGCTTTCTTT.

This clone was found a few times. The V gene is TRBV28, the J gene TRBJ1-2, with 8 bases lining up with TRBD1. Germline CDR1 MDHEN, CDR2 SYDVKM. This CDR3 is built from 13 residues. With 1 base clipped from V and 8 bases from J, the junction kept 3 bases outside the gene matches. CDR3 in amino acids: CASSLSTGAGYTF. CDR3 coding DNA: TGTGCCAGCAGTTTATCGACAGGGGCAGGCTACACCTTC.

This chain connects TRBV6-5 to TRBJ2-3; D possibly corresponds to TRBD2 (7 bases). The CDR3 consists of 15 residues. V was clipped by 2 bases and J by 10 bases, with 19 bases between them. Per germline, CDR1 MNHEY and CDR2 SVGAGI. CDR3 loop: CASSYGTKVGGAQYF. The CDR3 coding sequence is TGTGCCAGCAGTTACGGGACAAAGGTTGGGGGGGCGCAGTATTTT.

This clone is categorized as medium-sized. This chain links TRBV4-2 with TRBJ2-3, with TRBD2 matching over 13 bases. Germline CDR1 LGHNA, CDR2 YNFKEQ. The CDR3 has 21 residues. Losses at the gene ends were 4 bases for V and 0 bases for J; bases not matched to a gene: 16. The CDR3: CASSPRTTSGGARASTDTQYF. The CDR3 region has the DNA TGTGCCAGCAGCCCTAGGACCACTAGCGGGGGGGCCCGGGCTAGCACAGATACGCAGTATTTT.

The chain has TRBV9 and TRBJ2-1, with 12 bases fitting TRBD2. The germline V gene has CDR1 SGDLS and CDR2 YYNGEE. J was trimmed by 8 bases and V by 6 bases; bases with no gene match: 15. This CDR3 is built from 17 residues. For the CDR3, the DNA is TGTGCCAGCACGGGACCCGGACTAGCGGGAACGGGAGATGAGCAGTTCTTC. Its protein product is CASTGPGLAGTGDEQFF.

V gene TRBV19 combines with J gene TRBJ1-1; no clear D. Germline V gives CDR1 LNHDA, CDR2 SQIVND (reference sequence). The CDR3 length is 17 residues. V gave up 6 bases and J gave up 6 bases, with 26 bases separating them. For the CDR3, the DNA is TGTGCCAGTAGCCTTACACCGGGTCACCCCTTCGGGGCTGAAGCTTTCTTT. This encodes CASSLTPGHPFGAEAFF.

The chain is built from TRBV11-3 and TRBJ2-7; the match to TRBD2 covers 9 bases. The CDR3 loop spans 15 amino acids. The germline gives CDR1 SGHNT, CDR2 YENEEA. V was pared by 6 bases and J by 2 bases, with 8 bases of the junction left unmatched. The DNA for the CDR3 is TGTGCCAGCAGGTTATTGAAGCGGGGGGCCTACGAGCAGTACTTC. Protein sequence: CASRLLKRGAYEQYF.

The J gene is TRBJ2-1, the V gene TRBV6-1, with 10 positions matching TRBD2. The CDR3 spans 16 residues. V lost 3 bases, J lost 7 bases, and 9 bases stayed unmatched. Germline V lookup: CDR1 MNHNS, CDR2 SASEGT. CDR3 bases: TGTGCCAGCAGTGACGGGCTAGCGGGAGTCATGAATGAGCAGTTCTTC. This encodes CASSDGLAGVMNEQFF.

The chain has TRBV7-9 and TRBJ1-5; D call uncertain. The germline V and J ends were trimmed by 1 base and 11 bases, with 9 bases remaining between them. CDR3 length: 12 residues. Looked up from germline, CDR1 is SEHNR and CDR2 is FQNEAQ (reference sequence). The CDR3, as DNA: TGTGCCAGCAGCTTAGGGGTCGGAGCCCAGCATTTT. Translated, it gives CASSLGVGAQHF.

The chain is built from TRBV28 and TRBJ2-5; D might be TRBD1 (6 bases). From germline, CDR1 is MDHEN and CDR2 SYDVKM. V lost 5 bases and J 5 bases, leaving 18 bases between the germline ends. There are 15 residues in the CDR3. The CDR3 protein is CASSRTVGRFETQYF. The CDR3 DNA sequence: TGTGCCAGCAGTAGGACAGTGGGGCGCTTCGAGACCCAGTACTTC.